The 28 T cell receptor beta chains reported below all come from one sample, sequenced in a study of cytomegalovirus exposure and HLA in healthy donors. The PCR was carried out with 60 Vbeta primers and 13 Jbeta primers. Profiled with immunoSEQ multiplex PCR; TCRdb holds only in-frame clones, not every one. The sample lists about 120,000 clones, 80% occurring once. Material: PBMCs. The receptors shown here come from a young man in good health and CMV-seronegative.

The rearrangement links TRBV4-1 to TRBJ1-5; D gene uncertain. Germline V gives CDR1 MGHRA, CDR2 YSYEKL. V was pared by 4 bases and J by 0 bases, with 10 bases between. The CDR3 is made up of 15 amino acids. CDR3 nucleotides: TGCGCCAGCAGCCCATACTCGCATAGCAATCAGCCCCAGCATTTT. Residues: CASSPYSHSNQPQHF.

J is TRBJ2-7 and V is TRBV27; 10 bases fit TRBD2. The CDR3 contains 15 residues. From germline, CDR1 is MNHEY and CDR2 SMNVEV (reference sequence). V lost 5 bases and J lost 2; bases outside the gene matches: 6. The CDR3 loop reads CASSPISGRAYEQYF. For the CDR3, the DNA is TGTGCCAGCAGTCCGATCAGCGGGAGGGCCTACGAGCAGTACTTC.

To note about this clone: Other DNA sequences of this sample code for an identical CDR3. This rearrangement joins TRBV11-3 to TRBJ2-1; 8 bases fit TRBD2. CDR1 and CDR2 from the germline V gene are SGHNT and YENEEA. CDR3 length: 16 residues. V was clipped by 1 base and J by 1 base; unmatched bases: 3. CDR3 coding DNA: TGTGCCAGCAGCTTAGGAGCTAGCGGGTCCTACAATGAGCAGTTCTTC. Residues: CASSLGASGSYNEQFF.

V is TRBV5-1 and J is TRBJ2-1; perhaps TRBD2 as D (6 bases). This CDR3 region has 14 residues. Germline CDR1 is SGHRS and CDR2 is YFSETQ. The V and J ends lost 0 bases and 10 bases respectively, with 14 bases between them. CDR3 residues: CASSLGVREEEQFF. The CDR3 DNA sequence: TGCGCCAGCAGCTTGGGAGTCAGGGAGGAGGAGCAGTTCTTC.

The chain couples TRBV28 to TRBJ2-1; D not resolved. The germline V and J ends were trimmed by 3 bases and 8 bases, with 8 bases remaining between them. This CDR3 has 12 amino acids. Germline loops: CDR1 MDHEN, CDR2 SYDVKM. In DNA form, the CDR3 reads TGTGCCAGCAGTTTGACTTTGCATGAGCAGTTCTTC. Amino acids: CASSLTLHEQFF. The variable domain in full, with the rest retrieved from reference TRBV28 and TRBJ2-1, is DVKVTQSSRYLVKRTGEKVFLECVQDMDHENMFWYRQDPGLGLRLIYFSYDVKMKEKGDIPEGYSVSREKKERFSLILESASTNQTSMYLCASSLTLHEQFFGPGTRLTVL.

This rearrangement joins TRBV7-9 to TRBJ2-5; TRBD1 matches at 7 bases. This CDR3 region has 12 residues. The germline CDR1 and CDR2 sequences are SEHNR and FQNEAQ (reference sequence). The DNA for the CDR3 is TGTTCCTCCCGGGACAGCCAAGAGACCCAGTACTTC. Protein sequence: CSSRDSQETQYF.

CDR3 in amino acids: CATREGSYEQYF. The CDR3 DNA reads TGTGCCACCCGGGAGGGCTCTTACGAGCAGTACTTC. V and J are TRBV27 and TRBJ2-7; 8 bases map to TRBD2. The CDR3 is made up of 12 amino acids. CDR1 and CDR2 (germline): MNHEY, SMNVEV (reference sequence). With 10 bases clipped from V and 4 bases from J, the junction kept 6 bases outside the gene matches.

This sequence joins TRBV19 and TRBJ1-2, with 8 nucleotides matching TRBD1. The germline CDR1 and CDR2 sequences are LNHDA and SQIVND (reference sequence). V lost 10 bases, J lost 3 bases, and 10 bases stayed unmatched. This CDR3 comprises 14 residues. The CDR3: CATGVAGGDYGYTF. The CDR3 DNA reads TGTGCCACGGGCGTGGCAGGGGGCGACTATGGCTACACCTTC. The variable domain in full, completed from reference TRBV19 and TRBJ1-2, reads DGGITQSPKYLFRKEGQNVTLSCEQNLNHDAMYWYRQDPGQGLRLIYYSQIVNDFQKGDIAEGYSVSREKKESFPLTVTSAQKNPTAFYLCATGVAGGDYGYTFGSGTRLTVV.

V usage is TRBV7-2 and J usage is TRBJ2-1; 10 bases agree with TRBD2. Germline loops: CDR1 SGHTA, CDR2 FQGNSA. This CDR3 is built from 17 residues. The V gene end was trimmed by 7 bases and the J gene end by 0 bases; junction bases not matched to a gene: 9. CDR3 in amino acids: CASMSGRDPISYNEQFF. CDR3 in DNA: TGTGCCAGCATGAGCGGGAGGGACCCCATCTCCTACAATGAGCAGTTCTTC. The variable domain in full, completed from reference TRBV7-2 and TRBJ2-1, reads GAGVSQSPSNKVTEKGKDVELRCDPISGHTALYWYRQSLGQGLEFLIYFQGNSAPDKSGLPSDRFSAERTGGSVSTLTIQRTQQEDSAVYLCASMSGRDPISYNEQFFGPGTRLTVL.

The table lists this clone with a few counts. As DNA, the CDR3 is TGTGCCAGCAGCCCGAAAGACAGCGTGGGGAGGCCTGAAGCTTTCTTT. Its protein is CASSPKDSVGRPEAFF. The chain uses TRBV4-2 and TRBJ1-1; D might be TRBD1 (5 bases). Germline V gene sequence: CDR1 LGHNA, CDR2 YNFKEQ. CDR3 size: 16 residues. V dropped 4 bases and J dropped 6 bases, with 21 bases sitting between them.

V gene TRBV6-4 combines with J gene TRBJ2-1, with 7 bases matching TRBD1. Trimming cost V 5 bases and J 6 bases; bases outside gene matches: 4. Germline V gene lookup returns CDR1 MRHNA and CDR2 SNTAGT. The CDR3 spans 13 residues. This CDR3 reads CASSPGTANEQFF. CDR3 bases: TGTGCCAGCAGTCCCGGGACAGCCAATGAGCAGTTCTTC.

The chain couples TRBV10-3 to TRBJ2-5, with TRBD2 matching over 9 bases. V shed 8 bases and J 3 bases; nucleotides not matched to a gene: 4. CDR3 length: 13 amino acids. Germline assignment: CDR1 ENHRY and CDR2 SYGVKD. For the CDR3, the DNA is TGTGCCATCGGGGCTAGCGGGGAAGAGACCCAGTACTTC. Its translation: CAIGASGEETQYF.

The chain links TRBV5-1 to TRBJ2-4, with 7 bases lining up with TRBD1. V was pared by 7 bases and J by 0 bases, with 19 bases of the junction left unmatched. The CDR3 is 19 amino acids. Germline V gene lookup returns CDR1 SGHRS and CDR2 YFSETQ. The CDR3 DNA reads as TGCGCCAGCGCCTCAGGGGGTTATGCAGCCGCTCTAGCCAAAAACATTCAGTACTTC. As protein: CASASGGYAAALAKNIQYF.

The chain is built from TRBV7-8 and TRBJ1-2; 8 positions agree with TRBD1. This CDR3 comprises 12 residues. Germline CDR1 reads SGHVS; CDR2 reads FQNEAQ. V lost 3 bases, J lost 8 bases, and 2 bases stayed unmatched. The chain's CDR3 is CASSFGQGGYTF. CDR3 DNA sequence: TGTGCCAGCAGCTTCGGACAGGGAGGCTACACCTTC.

CDR3 bases: TGTGCCAGCAGCCCCGGGACAGAAGCTTTCTTT. Residues: CASSPGTEAFF. The chain uses TRBV7-6 and TRBJ1-1, with TRBD1 as a possible D gene (6 bases). Germline values: CDR1 SGHVS, CDR2 FNYEAQ. V lost 5 bases and J 8 bases, leaving 9 bases between the germline ends. The CDR3 consists of 11 residues. Variable domain in full (rest from reference TRBV7-6 and TRBJ1-1): GAGVSQSPRYKVTKRGQDVALRCDPISGHVSLYWYRQALGQGPEFLTYFNYEAQQDKSGLPNDRFSAERPEGSISTLTIQRTEQRDSAMYRCASSPGTEAFFGQGTRLTVV.

The CDR3 spells CASTAERGYGYTF. The CDR3, as DNA: TGTGCCAGTACTGCTGAGCGAGGGTATGGCTACACCTTC. The V and J genes are TRBV19 and TRBJ1-2; D gene unclear. Germline CDR1 is LNHDA and CDR2 is SQIVND (reference sequence). The CDR3 covers 13 residues. Trimming took 7 bases from V and 5 from J, leaving 14 bases between them. The full variable domain, in which reference TRBV19 and TRBJ1-2 provide the parts outside the CDR3, is DGGITQSPKYLFRKEGQNVTLSCEQNLNHDAMYWYRQDPGQGLRLIYYSQIVNDFQKGDIAEGYSVSREKKESFPLTVTSAQKNPTAFYLCASTAERGYGYTFGSGTRLTVV.

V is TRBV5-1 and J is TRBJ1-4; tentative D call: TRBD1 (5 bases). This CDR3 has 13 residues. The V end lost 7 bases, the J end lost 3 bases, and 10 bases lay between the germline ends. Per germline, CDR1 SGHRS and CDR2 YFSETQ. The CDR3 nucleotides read TGCGCCAGCCAGGGACTAGCTAATGAAAAACTGTTTTTT. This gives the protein CASQGLANEKLFF. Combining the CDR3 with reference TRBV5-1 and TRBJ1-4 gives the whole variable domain KAGVTQTPRYLIKTRGQQVTLSCSPISGHRSVSWYQQTPGQGLQFLFEYFSETQRNKGNFPGRFSGRQFSNSRSEMNVSTLELGDSALYLCASQGLANEKLFFGSGTQLSVL.

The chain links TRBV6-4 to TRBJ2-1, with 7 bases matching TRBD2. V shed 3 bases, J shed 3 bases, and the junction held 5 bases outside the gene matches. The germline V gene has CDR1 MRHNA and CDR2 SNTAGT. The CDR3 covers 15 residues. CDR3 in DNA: TGTGCCAGCAGTGAAGTGGGAGGGGACTACAATGAGCAGTTCTTC. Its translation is CASSEVGGDYNEQFF.

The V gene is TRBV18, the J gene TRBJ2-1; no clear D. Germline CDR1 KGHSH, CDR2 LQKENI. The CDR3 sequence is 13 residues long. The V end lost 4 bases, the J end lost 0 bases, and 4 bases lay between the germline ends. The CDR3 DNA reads TGTGCCAGCTCACTCGGCTCCTACAATGAGCAGTTCTTC. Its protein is CASSLGSYNEQFF.

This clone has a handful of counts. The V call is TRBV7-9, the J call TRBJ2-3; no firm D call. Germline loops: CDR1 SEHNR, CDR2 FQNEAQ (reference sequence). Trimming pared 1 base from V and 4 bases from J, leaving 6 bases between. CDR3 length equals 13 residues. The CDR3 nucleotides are TGTGCCAGCAGCTTAGTGTACTCAGATACGCAGTATTTT. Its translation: CASSLVYSDTQYF.

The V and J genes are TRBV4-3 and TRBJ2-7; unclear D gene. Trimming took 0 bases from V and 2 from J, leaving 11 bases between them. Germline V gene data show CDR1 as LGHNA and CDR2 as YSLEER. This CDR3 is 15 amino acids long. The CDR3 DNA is TGCGCCAGCAGCCAAGATGCAGGTTACCCCTACGAGCAGTACTTC. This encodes CASSQDAGYPYEQYF.

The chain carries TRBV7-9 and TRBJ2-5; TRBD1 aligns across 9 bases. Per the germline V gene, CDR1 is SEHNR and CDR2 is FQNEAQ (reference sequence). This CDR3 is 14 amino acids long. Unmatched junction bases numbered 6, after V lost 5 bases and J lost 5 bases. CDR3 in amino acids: CASSPTGGMETQYF. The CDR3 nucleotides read TGTGCCAGCAGCCCGACAGGGGGAATGGAGACCCAGTACTTC.

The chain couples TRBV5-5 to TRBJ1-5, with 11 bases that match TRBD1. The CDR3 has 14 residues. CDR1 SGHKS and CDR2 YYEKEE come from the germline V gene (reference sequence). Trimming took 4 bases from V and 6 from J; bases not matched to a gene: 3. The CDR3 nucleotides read TGTGCCAGCAGCCGGGACAGGGGGAGTCAGCCCCAGCATTTT. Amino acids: CASSRDRGSQPQHF.

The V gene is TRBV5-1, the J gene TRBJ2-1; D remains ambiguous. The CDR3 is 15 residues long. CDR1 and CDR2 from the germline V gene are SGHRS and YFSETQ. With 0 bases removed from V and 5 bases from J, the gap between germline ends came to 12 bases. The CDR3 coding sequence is TGCGCCAGCAGCTTGGGCATCACCCGAGACAATGAGCAGTTCTTC. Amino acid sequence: CASSLGITRDNEQFF.

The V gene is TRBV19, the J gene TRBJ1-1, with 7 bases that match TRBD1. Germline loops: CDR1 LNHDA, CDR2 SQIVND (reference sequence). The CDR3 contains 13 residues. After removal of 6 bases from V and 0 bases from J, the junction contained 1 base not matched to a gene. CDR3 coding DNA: TGTGCCAGTAGCAGGGGGATGAACACTGAAGCTTTCTTT. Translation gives CASSRGMNTEAFF.

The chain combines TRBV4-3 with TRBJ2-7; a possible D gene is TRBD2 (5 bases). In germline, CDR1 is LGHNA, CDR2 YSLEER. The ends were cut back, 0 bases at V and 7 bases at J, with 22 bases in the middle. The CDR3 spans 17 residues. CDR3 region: CASSQDAGFTWGGEQYF. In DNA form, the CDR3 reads TGCGCCAGCAGCCAAGATGCGGGCTTTACCTGGGGTGGGGAGCAGTACTTC.

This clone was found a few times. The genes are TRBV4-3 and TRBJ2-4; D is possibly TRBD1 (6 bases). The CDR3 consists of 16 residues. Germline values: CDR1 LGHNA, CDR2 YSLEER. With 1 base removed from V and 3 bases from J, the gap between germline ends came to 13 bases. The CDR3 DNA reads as TGCGCCAGCAGCCAAGGAGGGGGATTTGTCAAAAACATTCAGTACTTC. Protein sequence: CASSQGGGFVKNIQYF.

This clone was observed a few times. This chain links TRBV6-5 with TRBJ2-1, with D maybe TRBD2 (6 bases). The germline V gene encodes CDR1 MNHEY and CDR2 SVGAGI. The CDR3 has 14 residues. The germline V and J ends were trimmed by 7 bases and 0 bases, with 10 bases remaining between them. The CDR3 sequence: CASTPGLSYNEQFF. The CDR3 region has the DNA TGTGCCAGCACCCCGGGACTCTCCTACAATGAGCAGTTCTTC.